This T cell receptor beta chain was captured by sequencing in a study of cytomegalovirus exposure and HLA in healthy donors. Study results and limitations: Accurate prediction of most subjects' HLA-A and HLA-B alleles from TCR beta sequences was reported.

The CDR3 has 15 amino acids. Germline CDR1 reads SSHAT; CDR2 reads FNYEAQ (reference sequence). After removal of 6 bases from V and 3 bases from J, the junction contained 5 bases not matched to a gene. Use of 60 Vbeta and 13 Jbeta primers characterized the PCR. Clones were sequenced by immunoSEQ multiplex PCR, and TCRdb holds only the in-frame ones, with some missing. The profile shows about 200,000 clones, 79% of them singletons. Notes on this clone: Its target is not known.

Sequences were obtained from PBMCs. The chain uses TRBV7-7 and TRBJ1-2, with 12 bases lining up with TRBD1. The TCR sequence derives from a woman in her twenties or thirties in good health and CMV-seropositive. The CDR3 region is CASRAGTGGDYGYTF. CDR3 sequence (DNA): TGTGCCAGCAGGGCTGGGACAGGGGGCGACTATGGCTACACCTTC.